One sample yielded the 11 T cell receptor beta chains listed below, sequenced in a study of blood T cells in healthy people across ages. Together with a sample-barcoded 5' primer, a J-beta primer mix was included in a second PCR lasting about 7 to 11 cycles. TCRdb reanalysed the 5' RACE reads using MiXCR and keeps one entry per CDR3 protein. This table holds about 1,400,000 distinct CDR3 sequences, 40% to 50% found once. Material for sequencing was blood. The source is a woman aged 18 to 35 in good health.

This clonotype has a handful of counts. The chain recombines TRBV25-1 with TRBJ2-3, with D possibly being TRBD2 (5 bases). This CDR3 comprises 14 residues. V lost 2 bases, J lost 6 bases, and 12 bases lay in between. Germline V gene data show CDR1 as MGHDK and CDR2 as SYGVNS. The CDR3 DNA sequence: TGTGCCAGCAGTGAAACGGGATCTGTGGATACGCAGTATTTT. Protein product: CASSETGSVDTQYF.

V usage is TRBV4-1 and J usage is TRBJ2-1; TRBD1 aligns across 10 bases. The closer fit of TRBJ2-7 to the DNA end suggests the J call may be wrong. This CDR3 has 16 amino acids. Germline loops: CDR1 MGHRA, CDR2 YSYEKL. The CDR3: CASSHFVGQGSHEQYF. The CDR3 DNA sequence: TGCGCCAGCAGCCATTTCGTGGGACAGGGGTCTCACGAGCAGTACTTC.

This clonotype has only a few counts. V and J are TRBV6-5 and TRBJ2-1; D is perhaps TRBD2 (7 bases). This CDR3 is 16 amino acids long. CDR1 and CDR2 from the germline V gene are MNHEY and SVGAGI. The V and J ends lost 0 bases and 7 bases respectively, with 16 bases between them. The CDR3 sequence: CASSYSVGGQLNEQFF. DNA for the CDR3: TGTGCCAGCAGTTACTCGGTGGGGGGGCAGTTAAATGAGCAGTTCTTC.

V is TRBV2 and J is TRBJ1-5, with a weak D call TRBD1 (5 bases). The CDR3 extends over 17 amino acids. V was cut by 4 bases and J by 1 base, with 17 bases left in between. The germline V gene has CDR1 SNHLY and CDR2 FYNNEI. The CDR3 loop reads CASSGDVGHKSNQPQHF. DNA for the CDR3: TGTGCCAGCAGTGGGGACGTTGGGCACAAGAGCAATCAGCCCCAGCATTTT.

This chain joins TRBV28 and TRBJ1-2; D not resolved. V gave up 5 bases and J gave up 4 bases, with 17 bases separating them. This CDR3 contains 15 residues. Germline assignment: CDR1 MDHEN and CDR2 SYDVKM. CDR3 protein: CASSNQGGRIYGYTF. The DNA for the CDR3 is TGTGCCAGCAGTAACCAAGGTGGCAGGATCTATGGCTACACCTTC.

This clonotype was counted a few times. V is TRBV12-3 or TRBV12-4 and J is TRBJ2-1; 15 bases are a match to TRBD2. CDR3 length: 17 residues. V was pared by 6 bases and J by 9 bases, with 12 bases of the junction left unmatched. The CDR3 loop is CASSFRGLAGGMAEQFF. The CDR3 nucleotides are TGTGCCAGCAGCTTCCGGGGACTAGCGGGAGGAATGGCTGAGCAGTTCTTC.

The table lists this clonotype with many counts. The chain employs TRBV12-3 or TRBV12-4 and TRBJ2-1; 11 bases agree with TRBD2. The CDR3 runs 14 residues. Unmatched junction bases numbered 4, after V lost 4 bases and J lost 8 bases. The CDR3 DNA reads as TGTGCCAGCAGTTCTACTAGCGGGAGCTATGAGCAGTTCTTC. Protein: CASSSTSGSYEQFF.

The CDR3: CASSEGTSGLYKQYF. The CDR3, as DNA: TGTGCCAGCAGTGAGGGGACTAGCGGGTTGTACAAGCAGTACTTC. This sequence joins TRBV6-1 and TRBJ2-5; 12 nucleotides agree with TRBD2. Germline CDR1 and CDR2: MNHNS and SASEGT. The CDR3 contains 15 residues. V was pared by 3 bases and J by 11 bases, with 10 bases of the junction left unmatched.

The V call is TRBV3-1, the J call TRBJ1-2; no clear D gene. V lost 1 base and J 4 bases, leaving 19 bases between the germline ends. This CDR3 has 17 residues. The V gene's germline CDR1 is LGHDT and CDR2 YNNKEL (reference sequence). This CDR3 reads CASSQGFSQPTSYGYTF. As DNA, the CDR3 is TGTGCCAGCAGCCAAGGATTTTCACAGCCTACTAGCTATGGCTACACCTTC.

This chain connects TRBV9 to TRBJ2-2; no firm D call. The germline V gene has CDR1 SGDLS and CDR2 YYNGEE. The CDR3 runs 13 residues. The germline V and J ends were trimmed by 7 bases and 3 bases, with 10 bases remaining between them. Here the CDR3 reads CASGARHTGELFF. The CDR3 nucleotides are TGTGCCAGCGGAGCTCGACACACCGGGGAGCTGTTTTTT.

CDR3: CATNYRGANTEAFF. As DNA, the CDR3 is TGTGCCACGAATTACAGGGGAGCGAACACTGAAGCTTTCTTT. The V and J genes are TRBV19 and TRBJ1-1; 7 positions agree with TRBD1. CDR1 and CDR2 (germline): LNHDA, SQIVND (reference sequence). V was pared by 10 bases and J by 1 base, with 9 bases of the junction left unmatched. This CDR3 region has 14 residues.